One and the same sample provided the 13 T cell receptor beta chains below, sequenced in a study of OX40 agonist ivuxolimab in advanced cancers. Here immunoSEQ multiplex PCR was the method, and the copy in TCRdb shows in-frame clones only, minus some. The sample consists of tens of thousands of clones, about 85% of them appearing once. The starting material was CD4+ or CD8+ T cells sorted from blood, obtained in a trial of the OX40 agonist ivuxolimab. The origin of the receptors is an adult with an advanced solid tumor such as melanoma, head and neck, liver or kidney cancer.

The chain links TRBV4-1 to TRBJ1-1; 8 positions agree with TRBD1. Germline-derived CDR1 and CDR2 are MGHRA and YSYEKL. CDR3 size: 15 residues. The V segment lost 5 bases and the J segment 4 bases; nucleotides outside the gene matches: 9. The CDR3 DNA is TGCGCCAGCAGCGGAAACGGACAGGGAGGCACTGAAGCTTTCTTT. It yields the protein CASSGNGQGGTEAFF.

The genes are TRBV6-5 and TRBJ2-7, with 12 nucleotides matching TRBD2. Trimming removed 9 bases from V and 4 bases from J; junction bases left unmatched: 7. Per germline, CDR1 MNHEY and CDR2 SVGAGI. The CDR3 consists of 14 residues. The CDR3 protein is CASVRLAGAYEQYF. The DNA of the CDR3 is TGTGCCAGTGTAAGACTAGCGGGGGCTTACGAGCAGTACTTC.

The J gene is TRBJ2-2, the V gene TRBV2; no clear D. The length of the CDR3 is 12 residues. CDR1 is SNHLY and CDR2 is FYNNEI in the germline V gene. V lost 2 bases, J lost 7 bases, and 5 bases lay in between. DNA for the CDR3: TGTGCCAGCAGTGAAATTCTCGGGGAGCTGTTTTTT. Its protein product is CASSEILGELFF.

The chain carries TRBV27 and TRBJ1-5; 9 nucleotides align to TRBD1. The germline V gene has CDR1 MNHEY and CDR2 SMNVEV (reference sequence). The length of the CDR3 is 16 residues. The junction had 9 bases not matched to a gene; V was cut back by 5 bases and J by 4 bases. The CDR3 sequence: CASSMSTGGWNQPQHF. The CDR3 DNA reads as TGTGCCAGCAGTATGTCGACAGGGGGTTGGAATCAGCCCCAGCATTTT.

This chain joins TRBV10-3 and TRBJ1-4; 7 bases match TRBD1. CDR3 length: 15 residues. The germline V gene has CDR1 ENHRY and CDR2 SYGVKD. J lost 4 bases, V lost 3 bases, and 5 bases had no gene match. CDR3 nucleotides: TGTGCCATCAGTGACAAGACAGGGTTTAATGAAAAACTGTTTTTT. It yields the protein CAISDKTGFNEKLFF.

The rearrangement links TRBV9 to TRBJ2-7; the D gene is possibly TRBD1 (6 bases). Trimming cost V 0 bases and J 1 base, with 11 bases left between them. The CDR3 is 15 amino acids. Germline V gene lookup returns CDR1 SGDLS and CDR2 YYNGEE. CDR3 residues: CASSVGVGGSYEQYF. The DNA for the CDR3 is TGTGCCAGCAGCGTAGGGGTAGGGGGTTCCTACGAGCAGTACTTC.

A single count supports this clone. The chain uses TRBV6-5 and TRBJ2-7; D is uncertain. Per germline, CDR1 MNHEY and CDR2 SVGAGI. V lost 3 bases and J lost 6, with 12 bases in between. The length of the CDR3 is 13 residues. The CDR3 loop is CASSYGMISEQYF. In DNA form, the CDR3 reads TGTGCCAGCAGTTATGGTATGATCTCCGAGCAGTACTTC.

CDR3 DNA: TGCGCCAGCAGCTTCGGACTGACTAATGAAAAACTGTTTTTT. Residues: CASSFGLTNEKLFF. This chain joins TRBV5-1 and TRBJ1-4; D unresolved. The CDR3 spans 14 residues. The V end lost 2 bases, the J end lost 2 bases, and 7 bases lay between the germline ends. Germline CDR1 reads SGHRS; CDR2 reads YFSETQ.

The V gene is TRBV19, the J gene TRBJ1-2; D remains unclear. The CDR3 has 16 residues. CDR1 and CDR2 (germline): LNHDA, SQIVND (reference sequence). Trimming took off 5 bases at V and 4 bases at J, with 20 bases between the two ends. The DNA for the CDR3 is TGTGCCAGTAGTCCCACCGGAGGAGCCAGCAGCTATGGCTACACCTTC. It specifies CASSPTGGASSYGYTF. Drawing the rest from reference TRBV19 and TRBJ1-2, the complete variable domain is DGGITQSPKYLFRKEGQNVTLSCEQNLNHDAMYWYRQDPGQGLRLIYYSQIVNDFQKGDIAEGYSVSREKKESFPLTVTSAQKNPTAFYLCASSPTGGASSYGYTFGSGTRLTVV.

This chain joins TRBV14 and TRBJ1-2; weak D call: TRBD1 (5 bases). The CDR3 extends over 15 amino acids. Germline loops: CDR1 SGHDN, CDR2 FVKESK. Trimming shortened V by 2 bases and J by 4 bases, and 14 bases separated the two germline ends. The CDR3 sequence is CASSQTGSRGYGYTF. CDR3 sequence (DNA): TGTGCCAGCAGCCAAACGGGGTCAAGGGGCTATGGCTACACCTTC.

This chain connects TRBV6-6 to TRBJ1-6, with D tentatively TRBD1 (5 bases). CDR3 size: 14 residues. Trimming left V 6 bases short and J 7 bases short, with 13 bases between. CDR1 is MNHNY, CDR2 SVGAGI, per germline (reference sequence). The DNA for the CDR3 is TGTGCCAGCAGCTTAGCGCGGGACAATTCACCCCTCCACTTT. Translation: CASSLARDNSPLHF.

This chain uses TRBV7-9 with TRBJ2-2; D is uncertain. This CDR3 spans 16 amino acids. Looked up from germline, CDR1 is SEHNR and CDR2 is FQNEAQ (reference sequence). V gave up 1 base and J gave up 2 bases, with 11 bases separating them. The CDR3 region has the DNA TGTGCCAGCAGCTTAGGGCGGCAGGCAAACACCGGGGAGCTGTTTTTT. Translation: CASSLGRQANTGELFF.

The rearrangement joins TRBV7-6 to TRBJ1-4; possibly TRBD1 for D (5 bases). The CDR3 is 12 residues long. Germline CDR1 reads SGHVS; CDR2 reads FNYEAQ. Trimming pared 5 bases from V and 12 bases from J, leaving 13 bases between. CDR3 protein: CASSLGDQELFF. DNA for the CDR3: TGTGCCAGCAGCCTGGGGGATCAGGAACTGTTTTTT.